This T cell receptor beta chain emerged from a study of shared clonotypes between healthy human individuals. Clones were read by immunoSEQ multiplex PCR, and TCRdb kept only the in-frame ones, dropping some. Here the sample spans some 2,500,000 clones, less than 95% being singletons. A single count supports this clone. The germline V gene has CDR1 SEHNR and CDR2 FQNEAQ (reference sequence). V lost 4 bases, J lost 5 bases, and 9 bases stayed unmatched. The CDR3 runs to 15 residues. Sequenced input: naive CD4+ T cells from PBMCs. The subset was: CD45RA+ positively selected. This sequence originates from a man between 18 and 35 years old in good health. Some clones in this sample may be carry-over from other donors' samples. The chain recombines TRBV7-9 with TRBJ1-2, with 8 bases that match TRBD1. The CDR3 nucleotides are TGTGCCAGCAGCTCCATATTCCAGGGGGCTTATGGCTACACCTTC. It codes for CASSSIFQGAYGYTF.